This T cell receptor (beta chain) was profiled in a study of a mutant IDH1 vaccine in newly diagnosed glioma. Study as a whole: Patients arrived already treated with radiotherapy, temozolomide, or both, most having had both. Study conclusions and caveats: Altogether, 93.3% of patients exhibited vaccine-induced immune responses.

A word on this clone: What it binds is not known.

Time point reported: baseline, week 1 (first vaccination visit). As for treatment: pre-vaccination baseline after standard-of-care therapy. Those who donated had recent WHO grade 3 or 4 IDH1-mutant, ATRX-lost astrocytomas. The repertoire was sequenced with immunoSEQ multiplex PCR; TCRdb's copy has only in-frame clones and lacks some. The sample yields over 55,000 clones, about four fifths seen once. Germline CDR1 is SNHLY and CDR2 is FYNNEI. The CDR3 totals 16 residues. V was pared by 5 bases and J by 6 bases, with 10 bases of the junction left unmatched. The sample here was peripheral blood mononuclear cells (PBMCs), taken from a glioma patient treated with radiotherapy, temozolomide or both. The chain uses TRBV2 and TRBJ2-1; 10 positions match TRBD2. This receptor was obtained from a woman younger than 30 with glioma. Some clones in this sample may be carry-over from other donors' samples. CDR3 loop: CASSSSSGSLSNEQFF. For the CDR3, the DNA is TGTGCCAGCAGTTCCTCTAGCGGGAGCCTGAGCAATGAGCAGTTCTTC. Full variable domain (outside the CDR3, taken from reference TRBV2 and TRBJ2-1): EPEVTQTPSHQVTQMGQEVILRCVPISNHLYFYWYRQILGQKVEFLVSFYNNEISEKSEIFDDQFSVERPDGSNFTLKIRSTKLEDSAMYFCASSSSSGSLSNEQFFGPGTRLTVL.